The clone carrying this T cell receptor (beta chain) occurred many times. CDR3 length: 13 residues. The V segment lost 5 bases and the J segment 12 bases; nucleotides outside the gene matches: 10. From germline, CDR1 is SQVTM and CDR2 ANQGSEA. TCRdb redid the calling of the 5' RACE reads with MiXCR, one entry per CDR3 protein. The repertoire has 55,000 or so distinct CDR3 sequences, around 20% of them found once; the top ten carry 2.5% to 4%. Cells sorted as Tregs were CD4+, CD25+ and CD127-/low. The clonotype comes from a female donor with breast cancer. The sample taken for sequencing was tumor-infiltrating Tregs sorted from the breast tumor. The chain joins TRBV29-1 to TRBJ2-6; 7 nucleotides agree with TRBD1. The CDR3 protein is CSVLQDNRGVLTF. The CDR3 region has the DNA TGCAGCGTTCTACAGGATAACAGGGGCGTCCTGACTTTC.